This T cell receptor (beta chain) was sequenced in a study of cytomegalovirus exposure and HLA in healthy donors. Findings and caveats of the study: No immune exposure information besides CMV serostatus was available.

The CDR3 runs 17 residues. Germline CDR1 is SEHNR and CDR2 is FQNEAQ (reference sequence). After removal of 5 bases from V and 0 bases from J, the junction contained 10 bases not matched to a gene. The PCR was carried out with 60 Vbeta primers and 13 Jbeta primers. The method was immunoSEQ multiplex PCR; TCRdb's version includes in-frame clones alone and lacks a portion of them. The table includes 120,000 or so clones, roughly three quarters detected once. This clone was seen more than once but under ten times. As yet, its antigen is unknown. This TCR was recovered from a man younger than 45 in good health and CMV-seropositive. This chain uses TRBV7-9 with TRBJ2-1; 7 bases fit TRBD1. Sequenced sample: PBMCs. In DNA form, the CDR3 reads TGTGCCAGCAGCCGACGCACAGGGGTTTTCTCCTACAATGAGCAGTTCTTC. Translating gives CASSRRTGVFSYNEQFF.